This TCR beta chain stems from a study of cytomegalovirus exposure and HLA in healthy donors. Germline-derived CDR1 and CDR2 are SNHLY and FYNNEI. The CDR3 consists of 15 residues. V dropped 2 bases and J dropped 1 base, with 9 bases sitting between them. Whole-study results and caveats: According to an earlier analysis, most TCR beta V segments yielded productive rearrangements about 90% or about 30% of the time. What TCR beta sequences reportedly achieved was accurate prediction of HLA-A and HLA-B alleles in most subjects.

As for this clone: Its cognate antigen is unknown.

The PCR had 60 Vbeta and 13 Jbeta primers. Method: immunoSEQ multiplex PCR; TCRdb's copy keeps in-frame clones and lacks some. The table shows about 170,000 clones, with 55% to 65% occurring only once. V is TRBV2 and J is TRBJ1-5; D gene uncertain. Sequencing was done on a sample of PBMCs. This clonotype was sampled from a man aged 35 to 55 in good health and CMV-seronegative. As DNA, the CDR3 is TGTGCCAGCAGTGAACGAACAGTGAGCAATCAGCCCCAGCATTTT. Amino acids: CASSERTVSNQPQHF.